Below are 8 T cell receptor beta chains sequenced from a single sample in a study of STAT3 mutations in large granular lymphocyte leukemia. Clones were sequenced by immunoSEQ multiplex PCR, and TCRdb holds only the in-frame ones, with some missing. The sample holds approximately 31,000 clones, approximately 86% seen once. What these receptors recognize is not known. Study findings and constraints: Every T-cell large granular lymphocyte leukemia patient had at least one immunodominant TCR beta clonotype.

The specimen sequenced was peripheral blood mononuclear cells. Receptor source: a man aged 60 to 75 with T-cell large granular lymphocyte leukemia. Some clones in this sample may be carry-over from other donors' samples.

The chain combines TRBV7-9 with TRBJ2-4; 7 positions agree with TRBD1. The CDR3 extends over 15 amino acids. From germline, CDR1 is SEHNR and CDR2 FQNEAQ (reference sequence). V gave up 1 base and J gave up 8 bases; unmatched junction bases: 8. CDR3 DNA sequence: TGTGCCAGCAGCTTAGTGGCAGGGGGTACGGACATTCAGTACTTC. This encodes CASSLVAGGTDIQYF.

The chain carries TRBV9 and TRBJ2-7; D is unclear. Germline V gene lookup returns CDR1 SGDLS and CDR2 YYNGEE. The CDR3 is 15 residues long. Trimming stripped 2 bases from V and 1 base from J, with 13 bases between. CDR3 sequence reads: CASSVSVGKSYEQYF. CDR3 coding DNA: TGTGCCAGCAGCGTGTCAGTCGGCAAATCCTACGAGCAGTACTTC.

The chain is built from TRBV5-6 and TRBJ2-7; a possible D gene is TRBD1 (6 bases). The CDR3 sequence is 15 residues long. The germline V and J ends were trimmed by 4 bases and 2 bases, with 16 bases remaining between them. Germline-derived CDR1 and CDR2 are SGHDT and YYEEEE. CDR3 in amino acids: CASSPRDILTYEQYF. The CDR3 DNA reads TGTGCCAGCAGCCCCCGGGACATTCTAACCTACGAGCAGTACTTC. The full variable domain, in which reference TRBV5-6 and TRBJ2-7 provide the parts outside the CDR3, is DAGVTQSPTHLIKTRGQQVTLRCSPKSGHDTVSWYQQALGQGPQFIFQYYEEEERQRGNFPDRFSGHQFPNYSSELNVNALLLGDSALYLCASSPRDILTYEQYFGPGTRLTVT.

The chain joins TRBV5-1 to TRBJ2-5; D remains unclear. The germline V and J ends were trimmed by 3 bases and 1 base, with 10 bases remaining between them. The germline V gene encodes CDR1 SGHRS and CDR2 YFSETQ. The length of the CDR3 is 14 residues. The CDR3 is CASSSKGPQETQYF. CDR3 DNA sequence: TGCGCCAGCAGCTCGAAGGGCCCCCAAGAGACCCAGTACTTC.

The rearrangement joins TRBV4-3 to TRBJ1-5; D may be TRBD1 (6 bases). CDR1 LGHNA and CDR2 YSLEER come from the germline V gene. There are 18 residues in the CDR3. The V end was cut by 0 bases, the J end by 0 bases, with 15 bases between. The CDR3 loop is CASSQEWGPGSSNQPQHF. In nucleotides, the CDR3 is TGCGCCAGCAGCCAAGAATGGGGGCCGGGGAGTAGCAATCAGCCCCAGCATTTT.

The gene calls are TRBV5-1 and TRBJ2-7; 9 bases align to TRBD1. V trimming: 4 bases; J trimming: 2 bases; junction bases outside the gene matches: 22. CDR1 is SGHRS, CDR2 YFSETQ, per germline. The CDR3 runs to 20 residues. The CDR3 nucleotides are TGCGCCAGCAGCCCGACGAACCCTGGACAGGGGACTACCTACCCCTACGAGCAGTACTTC. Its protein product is CASSPTNPGQGTTYPYEQYF. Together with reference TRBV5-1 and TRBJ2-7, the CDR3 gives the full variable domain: KAGVTQTPRYLIKTRGQQVTLSCSPISGHRSVSWYQQTPGQGLQFLFEYFSETQRNKGNFPGRFSGRQFSNSRSEMNVSTLELGDSALYLCASSPTNPGQGTTYPYEQYFGPGTRLTVT.

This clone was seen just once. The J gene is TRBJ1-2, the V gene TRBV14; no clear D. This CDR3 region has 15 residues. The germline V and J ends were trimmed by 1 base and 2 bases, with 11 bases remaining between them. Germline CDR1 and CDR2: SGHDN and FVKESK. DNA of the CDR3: TGTGCCAGCAGCCAAGTTGAGGGCTGGAACTATGGCTACACCTTC. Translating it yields CASSQVEGWNYGYTF.

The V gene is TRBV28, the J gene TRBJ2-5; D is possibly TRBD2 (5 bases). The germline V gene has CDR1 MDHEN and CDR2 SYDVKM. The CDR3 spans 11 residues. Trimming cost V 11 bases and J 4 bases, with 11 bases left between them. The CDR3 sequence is CASRRGETQYF. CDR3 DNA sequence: TGTGCCTCCCGACGGGGAGAGACCCAGTACTTC. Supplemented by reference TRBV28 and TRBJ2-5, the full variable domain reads DVKVTQSSRYLVKRTGEKVFLECVQDMDHENMFWYRQDPGLGLRLIYFSYDVKMKEKGDIPEGYSVSREKKERFSLILESASTNQTSMYLCASRRGETQYFGPGTRLLVL.